The 16 T cell receptor beta chains listed next were all sequenced from one sample in a study of T cell changes during pregnancy in multiple sclerosis. Method: immunoSEQ multiplex PCR; TCRdb's copy keeps in-frame clones and lacks some. The sample records some 45,000 clones, 95% being singletons. Here the sequenced sample was CD8+ T cells from peripheral blood mononuclear cells, taken in the first trimester of pregnancy. The receptors come from a female donor with multiple sclerosis, enrolled in a pregnancy study.

This clone was observed a single time. The V and J genes are TRBV6-1 and TRBJ1-5, with D unresolved. CDR1 is MNHNS and CDR2 is SASEGT in the germline V gene. Trimming removed 6 bases from V and 0 bases from J, with 9 bases in between. The CDR3 totals 14 residues. CDR3 protein: CASRMLSSNQPQHF. The CDR3 DNA is TGTGCCAGCAGGATGCTTAGTAGCAATCAGCCCCAGCATTTT.

This chain connects TRBV9 to TRBJ1-2; D possibly corresponds to TRBD1 (5 bases). V shed 4 bases and J shed 3 bases, with 16 bases lying between them. The CDR3 extends over 15 amino acids. Per germline, CDR1 SGDLS and CDR2 YYNGEE. CDR3 in DNA: TGTGCCAGCAGCCCTTTCTTAAGGGGTGACTATGGCTACACCTTC. As protein: CASSPFLRGDYGYTF.

This chain links TRBV19 with TRBJ1-1; 12 bases match TRBD1. Germline V gives CDR1 LNHDA, CDR2 SQIVND (reference sequence). This CDR3 has 16 amino acids. The V and J ends lost 1 base and 4 bases, in that order; junction bases with no gene match: 4. The CDR3 DNA reads as TGTGCCAGTAGTATAGCCGGGACAGGGGGCGGCACTGAAGCTTTCTTT. It encodes CASSIAGTGGGTEAFF.

The sample holds a few counts of this clone. This chain connects TRBV4-1 to TRBJ1-1, with 9 bases identical to TRBD1. The CDR3 is 15 residues long. The V segment lost 3 bases and the J segment 0 bases; nucleotides outside the gene matches: 2. Germline CDR1 is MGHRA and CDR2 is YSYEKL. The CDR3 spells CASSQGQGLNTEAFF. In nucleotides, the CDR3 is TGCGCCAGCAGCCAGGGACAGGGATTGAACACTGAAGCTTTCTTT.

CDR3: CASSQDTALNTGELFF. The CDR3 DNA is TGCGCCAGCAGCCAAGACACAGCCCTGAACACCGGGGAGCTGTTTTTT. The chain joins TRBV4-3 to TRBJ2-2; no definite D call. Germline-derived CDR1 and CDR2 are LGHNA and YSLEER. Between the trimmed V and J ends, which lost 0 bases and 1 base, there was a span of 9 bases. CDR3 length: 16 amino acids.

The CDR3 sequence: CASSQETGTGGNEQFF. CDR3 bases: TGCGCCAGCAGCCAAGAGACCGGGACAGGGGGGAATGAGCAGTTCTTC. The genes are TRBV4-1 and TRBJ2-1, with 11 bases aligning to TRBD1. Germline V CDR1 and CDR2: MGHRA, YSYEKL. V lost 0 bases and J lost 7; bases outside the gene matches: 5. The CDR3 covers 16 residues.

The chain uses TRBV28 and TRBJ1-1; D unclear. The CDR3 extends over 16 amino acids. CDR1 is MDHEN and CDR2 is SYDVKM in the germline V gene. Between the trimmed V and J ends, which lost 6 bases and 3 bases, there was a span of 20 bases. CDR3 region: CASSPGYGSGDTEAFF. CDR3 DNA sequence: TGTGCCAGCAGCCCCGGGTACGGGTCCGGTGACACTGAAGCTTTCTTT.

This sequence joins TRBV7-9 and TRBJ2-1, with TRBD1 identical over 7 bases. Germline trimming cut 5 bases from V and 4 bases from J; bases unmatched to any gene: 5. The CDR3 spans 14 residues. Germline CDR1 SEHNR, CDR2 FQNEAQ (reference sequence). CDR3: CASSLTGSYNEQFF. CDR3 in DNA: TGTGCCAGCAGCCTGACAGGGTCGTACAATGAGCAGTTCTTC.

V and J are TRBV27 and TRBJ2-3, with 7 bases fitting TRBD2. Germline V CDR1 and CDR2: MNHEY, SMNVEV (reference sequence). J gave up 3 bases and V 1 base, and 4 bases lay outside the gene matches. CDR3 length: 15 amino acids. CDR3 DNA: TGTGCCAGCAGTTTATATCCGGGAGGAACAGATACGCAGTATTTT. This codes for CASSLYPGGTDTQYF.

The chain carries TRBV5-1 and TRBJ1-1; weak D call: TRBD1 (6 bases). The CDR3 length is 14 residues. The germline CDR1 and CDR2 sequences are SGHRS and YFSETQ. Trimming pared 0 bases from V and 2 bases from J, leaving 8 bases between. The CDR3 bases are TGCGCCAGCAGCTTGGTCAGGGGAAACACTGAAGCTTTCTTT. Its protein product is CASSLVRGNTEAFF.

The chain employs TRBV11-2 and TRBJ2-2, with 11 bases fitting TRBD2. The CDR3 is 19 residues long. Germline V gene sequence: CDR1 SGHAT, CDR2 FQNNGV. V dropped 5 bases and J dropped 0; count of bases not matched to a gene: 11. For the CDR3, the DNA is TGTGCCAGCAGCCTACCGACTAGCGGGACTCCGGCGAACACCGGGGAGCTGTTTTTT. This encodes CASSLPTSGTPANTGELFF. Drawing the rest from reference TRBV11-2 and TRBJ2-2, the complete variable domain is EAGVAQSPRYKIIEKRQSVAFWCNPISGHATLYWYQQILGQGPKLLIQFQNNGVVDDSQLPKDRFSAERLKGVDSTLKIQPAKLEDSAVYLCASSLPTSGTPANTGELFFGEGSRLTVL.

This rearrangement joins TRBV29-1 to TRBJ2-2; TRBD2 aligns across 8 bases. Germline V gene sequence: CDR1 SQVTM, CDR2 ANQGSEA. With V trimmed by 6 bases and J by 7 bases, 4 bases remained unmatched. The CDR3 has 12 amino acids. The CDR3, as DNA: TGCAGCGTCCCCGGGGGGGGCGGGGAGCTGTTTTTT. This codes for CSVPGGGGELFF.

This sequence joins TRBV4-3 and TRBJ2-1; tentative D call: TRBD2 (6 bases). The CDR3 extends over 17 amino acids. V was pared by 0 bases and J by 0 bases, with 12 bases between. CDR1 LGHNA and CDR2 YSLEER come from the germline V gene. The CDR3, as DNA: TGCGCCAGCAGCCAAGAATCCCTAGCGTTCTCCTACAATGAGCAGTTCTTC. The encoded protein is CASSQESLAFSYNEQFF.

The J gene is TRBJ2-3, the V gene TRBV27, with 8 bases identical to TRBD1. This CDR3 has 14 residues. The V and J ends lost 5 bases and 4 bases, in that order; junction bases with no gene match: 5. Germline CDR1 is MNHEY and CDR2 is SMNVEV (reference sequence). The CDR3 region is CASSPGQGPDTQYF. CDR3 DNA sequence: TGTGCCAGCAGTCCAGGACAGGGACCAGATACGCAGTATTTT.

The chain joins TRBV25-1 to TRBJ2-5; 10 bases align to TRBD2. CDR1 and CDR2 (germline): MGHDK, SYGVNS. This CDR3 is built from 15 residues. Losses at the gene ends were 4 bases for V and 1 base for J; bases not matched to a gene: 3. The CDR3 DNA sequence: TGTGCCAGCAGTGGGTGGACTAGCGGCCAAGAGACCCAGTACTTC. This gives the protein CASSGWTSGQETQYF. The full variable domain, rest sourced from reference TRBV25-1 and TRBJ2-5, is EADIYQTPRYLVIGTGKKITLECSQTMGHDKMYWYQQDPGMELHLIHYSYGVNSTEKGDLSSESTVSRIRTEHFPLTLESARPSHTSQYLCASSGWTSGQETQYFGPGTRLLVL.

The chain recombines TRBV7-8 with TRBJ2-7, with a possible D match to TRBD2 (5 bases). Germline V gene sequence: CDR1 SGHVS, CDR2 FQNEAQ. Trimming pared 1 base from V and 0 bases from J, leaving 10 bases between. The CDR3 loop spans 15 amino acids. CDR3 bases: TGTGCCAGCAGCTTAGAGGCGGGCCTCTCCTACGAGCAGTACTTC. Its translation is CASSLEAGLSYEQYF. Combining the CDR3 with reference TRBV7-8 and TRBJ2-7 gives the whole variable domain GAGVSQSPRYKVAKRGQDVALRCDPISGHVSLFWYQQALGQGPEFLTYFQNEAQLDKSGLPSDRFFAERPEGSVSTLKIQRTQQEDSAVYLCASSLEAGLSYEQYFGPGTRLTVT.